The 24 T cell receptor beta chains reported below all come from one sample, sequenced in a study of response to subunit inactivated influenza vaccine. Each CDR3 protein is one row after TCRdb ran MiXCR on the RT-PCR reads. The repertoire holds a few hundred thousand distinct CDR3 sequences, with 20% to 25% as singletons. This specimen consisted of PBMCs from blood, obtained less than 22 months after vaccination. Source of these receptors: a man between 50 and 75 years old who received an inactivated influenza vaccine.

J is TRBJ2-3 and V is TRBV3-1; 13 bases are a match to TRBD2. In germline, CDR1 is LGHDT, CDR2 YNNKEL (reference sequence). V was clipped by 5 bases and J by 3 bases; unmatched bases: 5. This CDR3 has 16 residues. CDR3 sequence (DNA): TGTGCCAGCAGCTCACCGGGACTAGCGGGGACAGATACGCAGTATTTT. This translates into CASSSPGLAGTDTQYF.

This clonotype was seen a few times. The J gene is TRBJ1-2, the V gene TRBV11-3; TRBD1 agrees at 9 bases. CDR3 length: 13 amino acids. Trimming removed 5 bases from V and 8 bases from J; junction bases left unmatched: 6. CDR1 SGHNT and CDR2 YENEEA come from the germline V gene. CDR3 coding DNA: TGTGCCAGCAGCAGTACAGGGGGCGTCGGCTACACCTTC. It codes for CASSSTGGVGYTF.

This clonotype was seen more than once but under ten times. The rearrangement uses TRBV29-1 and TRBJ1-2, with a weak D call TRBD1 (5 bases). The CDR3 has 12 amino acids. CDR1 and CDR2 (germline): SQVTM, ANQGSEA. V was clipped by 1 base and J by 8 bases, with 11 bases between them. CDR3 in DNA: TGCAGCGTTGAAGCAGGGTTTTACGGCTACACCTTC. This sequence encodes CSVEAGFYGYTF.

This clonotype was recorded many times. This chain links TRBV5-1 with TRBJ1-1, with D possibly being TRBD1 (6 bases). V shed 0 bases and J shed 5 bases, with 14 bases lying between them. Germline CDR1 SGHRS, CDR2 YFSETQ. CDR3 size: 15 residues. CDR3 sequence reads: CASSLGGTQGTEAFF. The CDR3 DNA is TGCGCCAGCAGCTTGGGGGGGACACAAGGGACTGAAGCTTTCTTT.

In this sample, this clonotype turned up a few times. This chain joins TRBV10-2 and TRBJ2-7, with D hard to call. The V gene's germline CDR1 is WSHSY and CDR2 SAAADI. V lost 2 bases and J lost 12, with 11 bases in between. CDR3 size: 11 residues. The CDR3, as DNA: TGCGCCAGCAGTGAGGGTGCCGTGGGGTACTTC. Encoded protein: CASSEGAVGYF.

This chain joins TRBV11-1 and TRBJ1-2; D is perhaps TRBD1 (5 bases). V was clipped by 1 base and J by 5 bases, with 26 bases between them. In germline, CDR1 is SGHAT, CDR2 FQDESV (reference sequence). This CDR3 is 19 amino acids long. CDR3 bases: TGTGCCAGCAGCTTAGTAGGCCGGGGCTCAAAAGATTTCGTATATGGCTACACCTTC. Translation: CASSLVGRGSKDFVYGYTF. Filled out from reference TRBV11-1 and TRBJ1-2, the complete variable domain reads EAEVAQSPRYKITEKSQAVAFWCDPISGHATLYWYRQILGQGPELLVQFQDESVVDDSQLPKDRFSAERLKGVDSTLKIQPAELGDSAMYLCASSLVGRGSKDFVYGYTFGSGTRLTVV.

This clonotype was seen a few times. V usage is TRBV11-1 and J usage is TRBJ2-2; 14 positions agree with TRBD2. The CDR3 is 18 residues long. Germline-derived CDR1 and CDR2 are SGHAT and FQDESV (reference sequence). Trimming removed 5 bases from V and 5 bases from J; junction bases left unmatched: 10. Here the CDR3 reads CASSPAGLAGVWTGELFF. DNA for the CDR3: TGTGCCAGCAGCCCCGCGGGACTAGCGGGAGTTTGGACCGGGGAGCTGTTTTTT.

This clonotype came up many times. The J gene is TRBJ1-1, the V gene TRBV20-1; TRBD1 aligns across 7 bases. The V gene end was trimmed by 1 base and the J gene end by 5 bases; junction bases not matched to a gene: 7. CDR1 and CDR2 (germline): DFQATT, SNEGSKA (reference sequence). This CDR3 spans 14 amino acids. In nucleotides, the CDR3 is TGCAGTGCTAGAGCCCCCAGGGGGGTGACTGAAGCTTTCTTT. This sequence encodes CSARAPRGVTEAFF.

V gene TRBV12-2 combines with J gene TRBJ2-1; the DNA was not used to check the table's D call, TRBD2. TRBV12-2 corresponds to a pseudogene. This CDR3 comprises 19 residues. The CDR3 DNA reads as TGTGCAAGTCGCCCTAGCGTATTAGCGGGCGACGTGACTTACAATGAGCAGTTCTTC. Translated, it gives CASRPSVLAGDVTYNEQFF.

A few counts support this clonotype. The V call is TRBV24-1, the J call TRBJ2-1; 14 nucleotides agree with TRBD2. Germline V gives CDR1 KGHDR, CDR2 SFDVKD. There are 17 residues in the CDR3. V lost 3 bases, J lost 3 bases, and 3 bases stayed unmatched. The CDR3: CATSDGTSGSYYNEQFF. CDR3 sequence (DNA): TGTGCCACCAGTGATGGGACTAGCGGGAGTTACTACAATGAGCAGTTCTTC.

This clonotype was seen repeatedly, ten times or more. J is TRBJ1-3 and V is TRBV6-1; D is unresolved. With 7 bases removed from V and 4 bases from J, the gap between germline ends came to 11 bases. This CDR3 has 13 residues. Germline values: CDR1 MNHNS, CDR2 SASEGT. The CDR3 loop is CASIALEGNTIYF. As DNA, the CDR3 is TGTGCCAGCATAGCCCTGGAGGGAAACACCATATATTTT.

This clonotype was seen more than once but under ten times. The chain has TRBV18 and TRBJ1-6; TRBD1 agrees at 11 bases. The CDR3 is 16 amino acids. Germline assignment: CDR1 KGHSH and CDR2 LQKENI. J was trimmed by 6 bases and V by 2 bases; bases with no gene match: 3. CDR3: CASSPGTGGSNSPLHF. The DNA of the CDR3 is TGTGCCAGCTCACCAGGGACAGGGGGAAGTAATTCACCCCTCCACTTT.

The chain recombines TRBV4-1 with TRBJ2-2; D possibly corresponds to TRBD1 (6 bases). The length of the CDR3 is 15 residues. Germline V gives CDR1 MGHRA, CDR2 YSYEKL. Between the trimmed V and J ends, which lost 1 base and 6 bases, there was a span of 12 bases. CDR3 amino acids: CASSQATGFAGELFF. The CDR3 DNA reads TGCGCCAGCAGCCAAGCTACAGGGTTCGCCGGGGAGCTGTTTTTT.

This clonotype showed up many times. The V and J genes are TRBV29-1 and TRBJ1-3, with D unresolved. CDR1 is SQVTM, CDR2 ANQGSEA, per germline. This CDR3 spans 15 amino acids. Between the trimmed V and J ends, which lost 6 bases and 4 bases, there was a span of 19 bases. CDR3 nucleotides: TGCAGCGTAGCTACCCTGTCCCTCCTAGGAAACACCATATATTTT. Encoded protein: CSVATLSLLGNTIYF.

This clonotype showed up many times. V gene TRBV12-3 or TRBV12-4 combines with J gene TRBJ1-2; 8 bases line up with TRBD1. The V segment lost 1 base and the J segment 5 bases; nucleotides outside the gene matches: 12. The CDR3 is 17 residues long. The CDR3 DNA reads as TGTGCCAGCAGTTTAGGCCCTACTGGACAGGGCCGATATGGCTACACCTTC. It encodes CASSLGPTGQGRYGYTF.

The chain combines TRBV7-9 with TRBJ2-3; TRBD2 agrees at 10 bases. The germline CDR1 and CDR2 sequences are SEHNR and FQNEAQ (reference sequence). Losses at the gene ends were 2 bases for V and 6 bases for J; bases not matched to a gene: 2. CDR3 size: 14 residues. CDR3 nucleotides: TGTGCCAGCAGCTTATCGACTAGCGGGGATACGCAGTATTTT. Its translation: CASSLSTSGDTQYF.

This chain joins TRBV12-3 or TRBV12-4 and TRBJ2-7, with D perhaps matching TRBD2 (6 bases). The CDR3 runs 13 residues. V dropped 5 bases and J dropped 0 bases, with 8 bases sitting between them. The CDR3 bases are TGTGCCAGCAGTCGGGACTTCTCCTACGAGCAGTACTTC. It yields the protein CASSRDFSYEQYF.

This clonotype has just a few counts. The V and J genes are TRBV13 and TRBJ1-5; D possibly corresponds to TRBD1 (6 bases). The CDR3 consists of 13 residues. V dropped 4 bases and J dropped 5 bases, with 9 bases sitting between them. The germline gives CDR1 PRHDT, CDR2 FYEKMQ (reference sequence). CDR3 protein: CASSWGADQPQHF. For the CDR3, the DNA is TGTGCCAGCAGCTGGGGGGCTGATCAGCCCCAGCATTTT. Based on the CDR3 plus reference TRBV13 and TRBJ1-5, the full variable domain is AAGVIQSPRHLIKEKRETATLKCYPIPRHDTVYWYQQGPGQDPQFLISFYEKMQSDKGSIPDRFSAQQFSDYHSELNMSSLELGDSALYFCASSWGADQPQHFGDGTRLSIL.

V and J are TRBV5-5 and TRBJ2-7; D tentatively reads TRBD1 or TRBD2 (5 bases each). Per germline, CDR1 SGHKS and CDR2 YYEKEE (reference sequence). CDR3 length: 17 amino acids. The V end was cut by 4 bases, the J end by 2 bases, with 22 bases between. In DNA form, the CDR3 reads TGTGCCAGCAGCCTTTCTCCCGGGACCGTGACCACCTACGAGCAGTACTTC. Translated, it gives CASSLSPGTVTTYEQYF.

This clonotype was seen at least ten times. The chain employs TRBV6-5 and TRBJ1-1; no reliable D call. Per germline, CDR1 MNHEY and CDR2 SVGAGI. Trimming pared 2 bases from V and 0 bases from J, leaving 7 bases between. The CDR3 length is 14 residues. The CDR3 DNA reads TGTGCCAGCAGTTACGACGGAATGAACACTGAAGCTTTCTTT. Translated, it gives CASSYDGMNTEAFF.

Regarding this clonotype: A much more abundant neighbour one base away suggests this may be a read error. For the CDR3, the DNA is TGCGCCAGCAGGCAGACTTCCGGGACAGGGGACGAAGAACTGTTTTTT. It codes for CASRQTSGTGDEELFF. The chain has TRBV4-1 and TRBJ1-4; 10 positions match TRBD1. CDR3 size: 16 residues. Germline CDR1 reads MGHRA; CDR2 reads YSYEKL. Trimming cost V 6 bases and J 12 bases; bases outside gene matches: 16.

This clonotype came up once. The chain combines TRBV6-2 or TRBV6-3 with TRBJ2-1; 7 positions agree with TRBD1. Trimming cost V 4 bases and J 8 bases; bases outside gene matches: 8. Germline V gene data show CDR1 as MNHEY and CDR2 as SVGEGT. The CDR3 has 14 amino acids. The CDR3 here is CASSSGTVIHEQFF. In nucleotides, the CDR3 is TGTGCCAGCAGTTCCGGGACAGTGATCCATGAGCAGTTCTTC.

This clonotype was observed at least ten times. The rearrangement joins TRBV18 to TRBJ1-1; TRBD1 might be the D (6 bases). From germline, CDR1 is KGHSH and CDR2 LQKENI. The CDR3 contains 14 residues. Trimming removed 4 bases from V and 4 bases from J, with 13 bases in between. Here the CDR3 DNA reads TGTGCCAGCTCACAACAGGGCGCCGGCACTGAAGCTTTCTTT. Protein: CASSQQGAGTEAFF.

This clonotype was counted only a few times. The chain couples TRBV29-1 to TRBJ2-2, with D hard to call. Per the germline V gene, CDR1 is SQVTM and CDR2 is ANQGSEA. This CDR3 region has 14 residues. Trimming took 4 bases from V and 4 from J, leaving 13 bases between them. The CDR3 sequence: CSVGNGISTGELFF. CDR3 nucleotides: TGCAGCGTTGGAAATGGGATTAGCACCGGGGAGCTGTTTTTT.